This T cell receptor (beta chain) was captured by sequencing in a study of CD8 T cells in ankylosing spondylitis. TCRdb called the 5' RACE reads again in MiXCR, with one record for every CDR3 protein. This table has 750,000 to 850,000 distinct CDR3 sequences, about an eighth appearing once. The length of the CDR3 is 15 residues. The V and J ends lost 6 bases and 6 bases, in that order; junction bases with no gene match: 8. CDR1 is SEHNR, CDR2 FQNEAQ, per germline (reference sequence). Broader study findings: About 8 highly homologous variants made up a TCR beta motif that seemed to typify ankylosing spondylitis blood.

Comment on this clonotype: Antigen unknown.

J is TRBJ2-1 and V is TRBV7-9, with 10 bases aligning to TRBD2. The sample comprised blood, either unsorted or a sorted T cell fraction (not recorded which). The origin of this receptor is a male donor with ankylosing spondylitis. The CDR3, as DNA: TGTGCCAGCAGGGAGCGGGAGGGAGCCTCCAATGAGCAGTTCTTC. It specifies CASREREGASNEQFF. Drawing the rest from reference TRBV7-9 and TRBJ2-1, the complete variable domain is DTGVSQNPRHKITKRGQNVTFRCDPISEHNRLYWYRQTLGQGPEFLTYFQNEAQLEKSRLLSDRFSAERPKGSFSTLEIQRTEQGDSAMYLCASREREGASNEQFFGPGTRLTVL.